Following are 8 T cell receptor beta chains from one sample sequenced in a study of blood T cell repertoires in COVID-19. The protocol was immunoSEQ multiplex PCR, while the TCRdb copy is restricted to in-frame clones and leaves out a portion. The sample carries 130,000 to 150,000 clones, around 84% recorded once. The sample consisted of peripheral blood. The receptors stem from a human donor in a cohort sampled during active COVID-19.

The chain links TRBV7-2 to TRBJ2-1; 8 nucleotides line up with TRBD1. This CDR3 has 10 residues. In germline, CDR1 is SGHTA, CDR2 FQGNSA. Unmatched junction bases numbered 3, after V lost 6 bases and J lost 14 bases. CDR3 DNA: TGTGCCAGCAGTACAGGGGGTGAGTTCTTC. This codes for CASSTGGEFF.

The rearrangement uses TRBV7-3 and TRBJ2-2, with 10 bases that match TRBD1. Germline assignment: CDR1 SGHTA and CDR2 FQGTGA. V lost 5 bases to trimming and J lost 3 bases; unmatched junction nucleotides: 3. The CDR3 sequence is 15 residues long. The CDR3 region is CASSLDRGHTGELFF. As DNA, the CDR3 is TGTGCCAGCAGCCTCGACAGGGGGCACACCGGGGAGCTGTTTTTT.

This clone came up once. This chain connects TRBV11-2 to TRBJ2-7, with D possibly TRBD1 on 6 matching bases. V was cut by 5 bases and J by 3 bases, with 11 bases left in between. The CDR3 is 13 amino acids. Germline V lookup: CDR1 SGHAT, CDR2 FQNNGV. The CDR3 coding sequence is TGTGCCAGCAGCATTGGACAGTTCTACGAGCAGTACTTC. This translates into CASSIGQFYEQYF.

V usage is TRBV11-3 and J usage is TRBJ2-2, with 7 nucleotides matching TRBD2. The CDR3 length is 15 residues. Unmatched junction bases numbered 0, after V lost 1 base and J lost 1 base. Per germline, CDR1 SGHNT and CDR2 YENEEA. The CDR3 here is CASSLGGGNTGELFF. In DNA form, the CDR3 reads TGTGCCAGCAGCTTAGGCGGGGGGAACACCGGGGAGCTGTTTTTT.

This sequence joins TRBV6-5 and TRBJ1-5; the D is unclear. V was trimmed by 5 bases and J by 1 base, leaving 9 bases between them. The CDR3 sequence is 14 residues long. Germline V CDR1 and CDR2: MNHEY, SVGAGI. CDR3 residues: CASSRAGSNQPQHF. CDR3 coding DNA: TGTGCCAGCAGTCGGGCGGGCAGCAATCAGCCCCAGCATTTT.

The rearrangement uses TRBV3-1 (or the pseudogene TRBV3-2) and TRBJ2-6, with D possibly matching TRBD2 (6 bases). This CDR3 contains 19 residues. V was cut by 3 bases and J by 4 bases, with 22 bases left in between. From germline, CDR1 is LGHDT and CDR2 YNNKEL (reference sequence). DNA for the CDR3: TGTGCCAGCAGCCAGCGGGCCGGGGGTTTGGGGCGGGGGGCCAACGTCCTGACTTTC. Translated: CASSQRAGGLGRGANVLTF.

The V call is TRBV4-3, the J call TRBJ2-7; perhaps TRBD1 as D (5 bases). Per the germline V gene, CDR1 is LGHNA and CDR2 is YSLEER. V lost 4 bases and J 0 bases, leaving 16 bases between the germline ends. The CDR3 has 16 residues. CDR3 coding DNA: TGCGCCAGCAGCCCGGACACCGGACCCTTCTCCTACGAGCAGTACTTC. It codes for CASSPDTGPFSYEQYF.

V gene TRBV6-5 combines with J gene TRBJ1-4, with 11 positions matching TRBD1. V was clipped by 8 bases and J by 7 bases; unmatched bases: 6. Per germline, CDR1 MNHEY and CDR2 SVGAGI. The CDR3 spans 14 residues. CDR3 region: CASGAGTGGEKLFF. In DNA form, the CDR3 reads TGTGCCAGCGGAGCGGGGACAGGGGGTGAAAAACTGTTTTTT.